This entry lists 21 T cell receptor beta chains sequenced from one sample in a study of cytomegalovirus exposure and HLA in healthy donors. Use of 60 Vbeta and 13 Jbeta primers characterized the PCR. The repertoire was sequenced with immunoSEQ multiplex PCR; TCRdb's copy has only in-frame clones and lacks some. The table includes about 170,000 clones, less than 85% detected once. Sequencing was carried out using PBMCs. The receptors stem from a male donor in good health and CMV-seronegative.

The V gene is TRBV28, the J gene TRBJ2-1; weak D call: TRBD2 (5 bases). Germline V gene lookup returns CDR1 MDHEN and CDR2 SYDVKM. The CDR3 consists of 17 residues. The V and J ends lost 5 bases and 0 bases respectively, with 17 bases between them. As DNA, the CDR3 is TGTGCCAGCAGTAGAAAGATGAGCGGAAGCTCCTACAATGAGCAGTTCTTC. Residues: CASSRKMSGSSYNEQFF.

In its sample, this clone was seen once. The chain is built from TRBV5-1 and TRBJ1-3, with unresolved D. The CDR3 spans 13 residues. Germline V lookup: CDR1 SGHRS, CDR2 YFSETQ. The V end lost 4 bases, the J end lost 3 bases, and 8 bases lay between the germline ends. The CDR3 loop reads CASSARDGNTIYF. For the CDR3, the DNA is TGCGCCAGCAGCGCCCGAGATGGAAACACCATATATTTT.

The V call is TRBV9, the J call TRBJ1-2; tentatively, D is TRBD1 (6 bases). From germline, CDR1 is SGDLS and CDR2 YYNGEE. CDR3 length: 16 residues. V shed 4 bases and J shed 6 bases, with 22 bases lying between them. The CDR3 spells CASSQGGAGAAHGYTF. CDR3 nucleotide sequence: TGTGCCAGCAGCCAAGGGGGGGCGGGGGCGGCGCATGGCTACACCTTC.

The chain combines TRBV14 with TRBJ1-1; 8 bases agree with TRBD1. With V trimmed by 7 bases and J by 7 bases, 17 bases remained unmatched. The CDR3 totals 16 residues. Germline lookup yields CDR1 SGHDN and CDR2 FVKESK. CDR3 in amino acids: CASTVRSTGVPLEAFF. In nucleotides, the CDR3 is TGTGCCAGCACCGTACGATCGACAGGGGTTCCACTTGAAGCTTTCTTT.

This clone was seen only a few times. The chain has TRBV28 and TRBJ1-5; tentative D call: TRBD1 (5 bases). The germline V gene has CDR1 MDHEN and CDR2 SYDVKM. The V and J ends lost 6 bases and 9 bases respectively, with 12 bases between them. This CDR3 has 12 residues. The CDR3 reads CASRSPGGPQHF. CDR3 DNA: TGTGCCAGCAGGAGTCCGGGGGGGCCCCAGCATTTT.

J is TRBJ2-1 and V is TRBV7-2; 15 bases match TRBD2. V gave up 1 base and J gave up 15 bases; unmatched junction bases: 10. The CDR3 is 16 amino acids. Germline CDR1 SGHTA, CDR2 FQGNSA. The CDR3: CASSLGTSGGGRAWFF. The CDR3 DNA is TGTGCCAGCAGCTTAGGGACTAGCGGGGGGGGTCGTGCGTGGTTCTTC.

This chain links TRBV29-1 with TRBJ1-1; weak D call: TRBD1 (5 bases). Germline V gives CDR1 SQVTM, CDR2 ANQGSEA. The CDR3 loop spans 12 amino acids. V lost 7 bases, J lost 1 base, and 10 bases lay in between. CDR3 in amino acids: CSAHRRNTEAFF. The CDR3 nucleotides are TGCAGCGCCCACAGGAGGAACACTGAAGCTTTCTTT.

The chain uses TRBV5-1 and TRBJ2-5; 7 bases are shared with TRBD2. Per the germline V gene, CDR1 is SGHRS and CDR2 is YFSETQ. The CDR3 runs to 15 residues. The ends lost 2 bases at V and 5 bases at J; junction bases unmatched: 9. The CDR3 here is CASSFRYPGGETQYF. CDR3 DNA: TGCGCCAGCAGCTTTCGGTACCCCGGGGGGGAGACCCAGTACTTC. The whole variable domain, remainder taken from reference TRBV5-1 and TRBJ2-5, is KAGVTQTPRYLIKTRGQQVTLSCSPISGHRSVSWYQQTPGQGLQFLFEYFSETQRNKGNFPGRFSGRQFSNSRSEMNVSTLELGDSALYLCASSFRYPGGETQYFGPGTRLLVL.

The V and J genes are TRBV19 and TRBJ2-7; 8 bases are shared with TRBD1. Germline V gives CDR1 LNHDA, CDR2 SQIVND (reference sequence). Trimming took 10 bases from V and 1 from J; bases not matched to a gene: 6. The CDR3 totals 13 residues. The DNA of the CDR3 is TGTGCCACCAAGGACAGGGCTTCCTACGAGCAGTACTTC. It specifies CATKDRASYEQYF. The variable domain in full, with the rest retrieved from reference TRBV19 and TRBJ2-7, is DGGITQSPKYLFRKEGQNVTLSCEQNLNHDAMYWYRQDPGQGLRLIYYSQIVNDFQKGDIAEGYSVSREKKESFPLTVTSAQKNPTAFYLCATKDRASYEQYFGPGTRLTVT.

V usage is TRBV5-4 and J usage is TRBJ1-4; D remains unclear. The CDR3 length is 15 residues. Germline-derived CDR1 and CDR2 are SGHNT and YYREEE (reference sequence). Trimming took 4 bases from V and 7 from J, leaving 17 bases between them. This chain's CDR3 is CASSPGAGLFEKLFF. The CDR3 coding sequence is TGTGCCAGCAGCCCGGGAGCCGGTTTGTTTGAAAAACTGTTTTTT.

This sequence joins TRBV15 and TRBJ1-4; D gene unclear. CDR3 length equals 15 residues. The germline gives CDR1 LNHNV, CDR2 YYDKDF (reference sequence). Trimming took 2 bases from V and 5 from J, leaving 12 bases between them. Written as DNA, the CDR3 is TGTGCCACCAGCAGACATATTACAGACAATGAAAAACTGTTTTTT. Its protein product is CATSRHITDNEKLFF.

This clone was observed a single time. J is TRBJ1-6 and V is TRBV6-5, with a tentative D call TRBD1 (5 bases). The germline gives CDR1 MNHEY, CDR2 SVGAGI. V lost 7 bases to trimming and J lost 15 bases, with 10 bases between them. The CDR3 contains 10 residues. The CDR3 DNA sequence: TGTGCCAGCAAGGGGTCCAACCTCCACTTT. Its protein product is CASKGSNLHF.

The chain joins TRBV4-1 to TRBJ1-6; a weak D match, TRBD1 (6 bases). The CDR3 extends over 16 amino acids. The germline CDR1 and CDR2 sequences are MGHRA and YSYEKL. V dropped 0 bases and J dropped 6 bases, with 12 bases sitting between them. The CDR3 DNA is TGCGCCAGCAGCCAAGAAGGGGGTCTGTCTAATTCACCCCTCCACTTT. As protein: CASSQEGGLSNSPLHF.

This clone was seen a single time. The J gene is TRBJ1-6, the V gene TRBV28; TRBD1 matches at 9 bases. Losses at the gene ends were 6 bases for V and 7 bases for J; bases not matched to a gene: 4. The CDR3 spans 14 residues. Germline V gene lookup returns CDR1 MDHEN and CDR2 SYDVKM. CDR3 DNA: TGTGCCAGCAGATCCGGGACAGGGAATTCACCCCTCCACTTT. Translated, it gives CASRSGTGNSPLHF.

The CDR3 bases are TGTGCCAGCAGTTCCCAGGCCCAGGGCTACACCTTC. Protein sequence: CASSSQAQGYTF. The chain employs TRBV6-5 and TRBJ1-2; D is uncertain. CDR1 is MNHEY, CDR2 SVGAGI, per germline. V shed 4 bases and J shed 8 bases, with 11 bases lying between them. CDR3 size: 12 residues.

This clone was recorded a few times. The V gene is TRBV2, the J gene TRBJ1-5; 9 bases are a match to TRBD1. In germline, CDR1 is SNHLY, CDR2 FYNNEI. J gave up 6 bases and V 6 bases, and 3 bases lay outside the gene matches. This CDR3 is built from 13 residues. The CDR3 DNA reads TGTGCCAGCAGACAGGGGGCTCCTCAGCCCCAGCATTTT. Its translation: CASRQGAPQPQHF. Together with reference TRBV2 and TRBJ1-5, the CDR3 gives the full variable domain: EPEVTQTPSHQVTQMGQEVILRCVPISNHLYFYWYRQILGQKVEFLVSFYNNEISEKSEIFDDQFSVERPDGSNFTLKIRSTKLEDSAMYFCASRQGAPQPQHFGDGTRLSIL.

In the case of this clone: Other DNA sequences within the sample encode an identical CDR3. This chain connects TRBV28 to TRBJ1-5, with D maybe TRBD1 (6 bases). Germline lookup yields CDR1 MDHEN and CDR2 SYDVKM. Trimming removed 3 bases at V and 5 bases at J, with 8 bases between. This CDR3 has 13 amino acids. CDR3 amino acids: CASSFRGDQPQHF. The CDR3 DNA follows: TGTGCCAGCAGTTTCAGGGGCGATCAGCCCCAGCATTTT. Full variable domain (rest looked up from reference TRBV28 and TRBJ1-5): DVKVTQSSRYLVKRTGEKVFLECVQDMDHENMFWYRQDPGLGLRLIYFSYDVKMKEKGDIPEGYSVSREKKERFSLILESASTNQTSMYLCASSFRGDQPQHFGDGTRLSIL.

The chain couples TRBV6-1 to TRBJ1-3; tentative D call: TRBD1 (6 bases). V was trimmed by 2 bases and J by 4 bases, leaving 9 bases between them. The germline CDR1 and CDR2 sequences are MNHNS and SASEGT. This CDR3 is 14 amino acids long. The CDR3 DNA reads as TGTGCCAGCAGTGAACGTGGGGGCGGAAACACCATATATTTT. This sequence encodes CASSERGGGNTIYF.

A few counts support this clone. This chain connects TRBV19 to TRBJ2-7; a possible D gene is TRBD2 (6 bases). V was pared by 1 base and J by 1 base, with 11 bases between. The CDR3 has 15 amino acids. Germline lookup yields CDR1 LNHDA and CDR2 SQIVND (reference sequence). CDR3 in DNA: TGTGCCAGTAGTATAGCCTCCCGGGGGTCCTACGAGCAGTACTTC. Protein: CASSIASRGSYEQYF.

The chain recombines TRBV28 with TRBJ1-1; no clear D. This CDR3 is built from 17 residues. V was cut by 3 bases and J by 1 base, with 18 bases left in between. The germline gives CDR1 MDHEN, CDR2 SYDVKM. The CDR3 region is CASSFGPGTFGNTEAFF. For the CDR3, the DNA is TGTGCCAGCAGTTTCGGCCCAGGAACCTTCGGGAACACTGAAGCTTTCTTT.

The V gene is TRBV18, the J gene TRBJ1-1; D is unresolved. This CDR3 is built from 15 residues. V was cut by 3 bases and J by 3 bases, with 14 bases left in between. Germline values: CDR1 KGHSH, CDR2 LQKENI. The chain's CDR3 is CASSPFADSHTEAFF. The CDR3 DNA sequence: TGTGCCAGCTCACCTTTTGCAGACTCACACACTGAAGCTTTCTTT.